This T cell receptor (beta chain) was captured by sequencing in a study of early T cells in non-severe SARS-CoV-2 infection. TCRdb re-analysed the 5' RACE reads in MiXCR, keeping a single row per CDR3 protein. Of about 90,000 distinct CDR3 sequences detected, approximately 12% appear once; the ten largest clones hold under 4.5%. This clonotype was counted at least ten times. The germline V gene encodes CDR1 SGHVS and CDR2 FQNEAQ. The CDR3 totals 13 residues. V lost 0 bases and J 5 bases, leaving 8 bases between the germline ends. The V call is TRBV7-8, the J call TRBJ2-7; no clear D gene. The source material was whole blood, sampled at baseline. The sequence derives from an adult who was a healthcare worker with PCR-confirmed SARS-CoV-2 infection or an uninfected control (not recorded which). CDR3 sequence: CASSLALVDEQYF. The CDR3 nucleotides read TGTGCCAGCAGCTTAGCTCTGGTAGACGAGCAGTACTTC.